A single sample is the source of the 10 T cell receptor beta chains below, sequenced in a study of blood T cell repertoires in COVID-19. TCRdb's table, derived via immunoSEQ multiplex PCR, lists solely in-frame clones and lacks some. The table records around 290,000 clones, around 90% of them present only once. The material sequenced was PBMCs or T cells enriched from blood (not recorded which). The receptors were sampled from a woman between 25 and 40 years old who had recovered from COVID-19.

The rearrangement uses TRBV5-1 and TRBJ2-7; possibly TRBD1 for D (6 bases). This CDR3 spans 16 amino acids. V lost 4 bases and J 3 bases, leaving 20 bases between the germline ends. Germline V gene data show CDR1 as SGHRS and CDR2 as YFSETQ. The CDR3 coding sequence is TGCGCCAGCAGCGAGGACAGTTCGTATGGGTTCTACGAGCAGTACTTC. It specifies CASSEDSSYGFYEQYF.

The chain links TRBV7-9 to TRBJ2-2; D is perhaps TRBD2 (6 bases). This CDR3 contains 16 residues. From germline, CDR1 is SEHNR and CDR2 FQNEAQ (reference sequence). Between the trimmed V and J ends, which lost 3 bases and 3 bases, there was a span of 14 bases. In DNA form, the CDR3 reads TGTGCCAGCAGCTTCCCGGGAGCAAAGGACACCGGGGAGCTGTTTTTT. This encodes CASSFPGAKDTGELFF.

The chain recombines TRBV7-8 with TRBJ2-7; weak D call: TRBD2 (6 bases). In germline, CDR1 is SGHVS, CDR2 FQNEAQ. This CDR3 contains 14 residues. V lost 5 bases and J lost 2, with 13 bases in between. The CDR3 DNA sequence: TGTGCCAGCAGCCCGGGACTGCCAACCTACGAGCAGTACTTC. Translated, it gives CASSPGLPTYEQYF.

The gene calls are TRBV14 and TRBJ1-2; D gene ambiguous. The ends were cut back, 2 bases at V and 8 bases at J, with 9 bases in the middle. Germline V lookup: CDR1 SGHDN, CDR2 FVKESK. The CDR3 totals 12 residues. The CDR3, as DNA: TGTGCCAGCAGCCAAATGGGGAGGGGCTACACCTTC. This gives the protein CASSQMGRGYTF.

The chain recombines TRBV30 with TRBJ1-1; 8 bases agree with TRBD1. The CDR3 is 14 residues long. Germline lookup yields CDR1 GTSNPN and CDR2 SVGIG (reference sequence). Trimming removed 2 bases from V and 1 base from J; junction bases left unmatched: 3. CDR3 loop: CAWSKQGGNTEAFF. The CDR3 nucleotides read TGTGCCTGGAGTAAACAGGGGGGGAACACTGAAGCTTTCTTT.

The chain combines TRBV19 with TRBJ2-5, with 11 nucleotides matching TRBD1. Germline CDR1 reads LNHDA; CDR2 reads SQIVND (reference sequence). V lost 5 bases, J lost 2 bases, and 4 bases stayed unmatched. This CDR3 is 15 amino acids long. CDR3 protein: CASSPRDRGQETQYF. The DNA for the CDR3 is TGTGCCAGTAGTCCCCGGGACAGGGGGCAAGAGACCCAGTACTTC.

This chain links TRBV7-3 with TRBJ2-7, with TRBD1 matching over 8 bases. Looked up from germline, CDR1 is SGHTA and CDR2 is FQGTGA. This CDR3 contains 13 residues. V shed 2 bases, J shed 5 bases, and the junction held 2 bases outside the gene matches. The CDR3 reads CASSLGTGDEQYF. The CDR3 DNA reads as TGTGCCAGCAGCTTAGGGACAGGCGACGAGCAGTACTTC. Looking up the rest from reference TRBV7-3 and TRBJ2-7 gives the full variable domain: GAGVSQTPSNKVTEKGKYVELRCDPISGHTALYWYRQSLGQGPEFLIYFQGTGAADDSGLPNDRFFAVRPEGSVSTLKIQRTERGDSAVYLCASSLGTGDEQYFGPGTRLTVT.

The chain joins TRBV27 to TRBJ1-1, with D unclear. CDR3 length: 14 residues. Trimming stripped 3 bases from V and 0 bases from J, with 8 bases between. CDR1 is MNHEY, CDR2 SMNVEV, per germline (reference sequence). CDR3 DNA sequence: TGTGCCAGCAGTTTCGCCGCGGTGAACACTGAAGCTTTCTTT. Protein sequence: CASSFAAVNTEAFF.

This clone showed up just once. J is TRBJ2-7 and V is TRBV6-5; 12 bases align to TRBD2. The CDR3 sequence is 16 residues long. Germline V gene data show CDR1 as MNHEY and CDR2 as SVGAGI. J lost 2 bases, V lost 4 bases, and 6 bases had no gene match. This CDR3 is CASSFLTSGSPYEQYF. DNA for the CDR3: TGTGCCAGCAGTTTCCTGACTAGCGGGAGCCCCTACGAGCAGTACTTC.

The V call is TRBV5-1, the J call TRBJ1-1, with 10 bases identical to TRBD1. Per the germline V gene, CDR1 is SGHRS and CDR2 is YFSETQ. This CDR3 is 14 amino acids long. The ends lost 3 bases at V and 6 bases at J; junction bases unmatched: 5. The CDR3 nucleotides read TGCGCCAGCAGCTGGGGACAGGGGCCCTCTGAAGCTTTCTTT. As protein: CASSWGQGPSEAFF. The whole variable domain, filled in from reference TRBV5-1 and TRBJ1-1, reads KAGVTQTPRYLIKTRGQQVTLSCSPISGHRSVSWYQQTPGQGLQFLFEYFSETQRNKGNFPGRFSGRQFSNSRSEMNVSTLELGDSALYLCASSWGQGPSEAFFGQGTRLTVV.